This passage covers 7 T cell receptor beta chains from one sample sequenced in a study of blood T cell repertoires in COVID-19. TCRdb keeps only in-frame clones here, not all; method: immunoSEQ multiplex PCR. The data show roughly 410,000 clones, 80% to 90% seen once. Sample: peripheral blood. These receptors all come from a woman aged 60-75 years with COVID-19, enrolled during active disease.

The V call is TRBV5-1, the J call TRBJ1-2; 8 bases match TRBD1. Germline V gene data show CDR1 as SGHRS and CDR2 as YFSETQ. Germline trimming cut 4 bases from V and 4 bases from J; bases unmatched to any gene: 6. This CDR3 contains 14 residues. CDR3 DNA sequence: TGCGCCAGCAGCCCGGGACAGGAGATCTATGGCTACACCTTC. Amino acids: CASSPGQEIYGYTF. The entire variable domain, with the rest obtained from reference TRBV5-1 and TRBJ1-2, is as follows: KAGVTQTPRYLIKTRGQQVTLSCSPISGHRSVSWYQQTPGQGLQFLFEYFSETQRNKGNFPGRFSGRQFSNSRSEMNVSTLELGDSALYLCASSPGQEIYGYTFGSGTRLTVV.

This chain joins TRBV5-8 and TRBJ1-4; 9 bases are shared with TRBD1. V lost 4 bases and J lost 8; bases outside the gene matches: 6. The CDR3 is made up of 14 amino acids. Germline V gives CDR1 SGHTS, CDR2 YDEGEE. As DNA, the CDR3 is TGTGCCAGCAGCACGGACAGGGGCTGGGAAAAACTGTTTTTT. Its protein product is CASSTDRGWEKLFF.

V and J are TRBV6-5 and TRBJ1-1; unclear D gene. This CDR3 is built from 12 residues. The germline CDR1 and CDR2 sequences are MNHEY and SVGAGI. V was clipped by 6 bases and J by 0 bases, with 5 bases between them. CDR3 residues: CASRQLNTEAFF. The CDR3 DNA sequence: TGTGCCAGCAGACAGCTGAACACTGAAGCTTTCTTT.

V and J are TRBV2 and TRBJ2-7, with 7 bases identical to TRBD1. Germline V gives CDR1 SNHLY, CDR2 FYNNEI. V was clipped by 7 bases and J by 2 bases; unmatched bases: 8. The CDR3 contains 14 residues. DNA of the CDR3: TGTGCCAGCAATTTCGACAGGGCCACCTACGAGCAGTACTTC. Translation gives CASNFDRATYEQYF.

The genes are TRBV27 and TRBJ2-3; D is uncertain. Germline loops: CDR1 MNHEY, CDR2 SMNVEV (reference sequence). With 5 bases removed from V and 4 bases from J, the gap between germline ends came to 13 bases. CDR3 length: 14 residues. The CDR3 sequence: CASSTRVEADTQYF. Written as DNA, the CDR3 is TGTGCCAGCAGTACCCGGGTTGAGGCAGATACGCAGTATTTT.

V usage is TRBV24-1 and J usage is TRBJ1-5, with a weak D call TRBD1 (6 bases). Germline-derived CDR1 and CDR2 are KGHDR and SFDVKD. Trimming shortened V by 9 bases and J by 4 bases, and 18 bases separated the two germline ends. The CDR3 extends over 15 amino acids. The CDR3 spells CATSSGDRSNQPQHF. CDR3 in DNA: TGTGCCACCTCTAGCGGTGACAGGAGTAATCAGCCCCAGCATTTT.

This chain links TRBV5-1 with TRBJ2-7; maybe TRBD1 (5 bases). Between the trimmed V and J ends, which lost 4 bases and 5 bases, there was a span of 10 bases. The CDR3 extends over 12 amino acids. CDR1 and CDR2 from the germline V gene are SGHRS and YFSETQ. CDR3 sequence reads: CASSANRNEQYF. The CDR3, as DNA: TGCGCCAGCAGCGCTAACAGGAACGAGCAGTACTTC.